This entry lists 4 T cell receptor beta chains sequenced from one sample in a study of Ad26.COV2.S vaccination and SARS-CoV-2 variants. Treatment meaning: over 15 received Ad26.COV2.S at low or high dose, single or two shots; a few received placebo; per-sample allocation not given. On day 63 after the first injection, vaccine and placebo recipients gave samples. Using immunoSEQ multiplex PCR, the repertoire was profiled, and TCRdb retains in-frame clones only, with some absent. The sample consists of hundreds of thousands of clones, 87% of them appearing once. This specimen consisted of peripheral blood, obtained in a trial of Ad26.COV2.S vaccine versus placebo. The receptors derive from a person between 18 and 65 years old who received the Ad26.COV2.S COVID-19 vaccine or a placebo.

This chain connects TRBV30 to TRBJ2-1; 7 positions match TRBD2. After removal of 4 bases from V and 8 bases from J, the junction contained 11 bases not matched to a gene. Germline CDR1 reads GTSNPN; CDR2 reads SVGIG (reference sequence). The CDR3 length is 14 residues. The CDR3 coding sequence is TGTGCCTGGATCTTCTCCGGGGGGTCGTATGAGCAGTTCTTC. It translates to CAWIFSGGSYEQFF.

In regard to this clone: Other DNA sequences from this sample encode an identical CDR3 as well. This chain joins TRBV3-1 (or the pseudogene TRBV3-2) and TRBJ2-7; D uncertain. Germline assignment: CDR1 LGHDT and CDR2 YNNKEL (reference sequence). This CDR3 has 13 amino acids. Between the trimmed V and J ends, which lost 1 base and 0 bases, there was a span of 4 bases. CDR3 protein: CASSQASSYEQYF. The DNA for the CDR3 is TGTGCCAGCAGCCAAGCTTCCTCCTACGAGCAGTACTTC.

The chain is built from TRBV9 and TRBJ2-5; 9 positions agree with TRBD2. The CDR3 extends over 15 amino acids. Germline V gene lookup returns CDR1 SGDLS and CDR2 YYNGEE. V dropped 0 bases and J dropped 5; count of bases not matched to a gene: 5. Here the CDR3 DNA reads TGTGCCAGCAGCGTAGGCGGGGGGGGTGCTGAGACCCAGTACTTC. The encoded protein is CASSVGGGGAETQYF.

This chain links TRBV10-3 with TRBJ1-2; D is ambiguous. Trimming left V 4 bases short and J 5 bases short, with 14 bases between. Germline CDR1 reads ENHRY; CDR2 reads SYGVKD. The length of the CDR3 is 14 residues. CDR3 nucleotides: TGTGCCATCAGTGCGGGCCTGGGGAGGTATGGCTACACCTTC. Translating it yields CAISAGLGRYGYTF.